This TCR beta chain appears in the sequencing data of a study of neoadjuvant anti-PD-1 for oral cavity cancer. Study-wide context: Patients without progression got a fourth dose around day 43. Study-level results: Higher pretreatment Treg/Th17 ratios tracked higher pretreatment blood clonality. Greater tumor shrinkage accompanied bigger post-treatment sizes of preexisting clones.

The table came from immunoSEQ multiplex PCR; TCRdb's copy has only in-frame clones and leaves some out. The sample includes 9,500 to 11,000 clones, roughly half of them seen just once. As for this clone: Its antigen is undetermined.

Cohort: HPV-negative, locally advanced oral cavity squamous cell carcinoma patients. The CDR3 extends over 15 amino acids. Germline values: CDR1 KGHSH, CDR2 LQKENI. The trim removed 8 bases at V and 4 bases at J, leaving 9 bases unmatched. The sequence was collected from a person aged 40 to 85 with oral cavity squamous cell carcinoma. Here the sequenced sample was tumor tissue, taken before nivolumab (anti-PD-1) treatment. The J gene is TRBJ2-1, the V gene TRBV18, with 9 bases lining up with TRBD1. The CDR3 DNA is TGTGCCAGCGCCCTCGGGACAGGGACTTACAATGAGCAGTTCTTC. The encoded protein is CASALGTGTYNEQFF. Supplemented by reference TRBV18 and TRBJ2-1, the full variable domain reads NAGVMQNPRHLVRRRGQEARLRCSPMKGHSHVYWYRQLPEEGLKFMVYLQKENIIDESGMPKERFSAEFPKEGPSILRIQQVVRGDSAAYFCASALGTGTYNEQFFGPGTRLTVL.